This section outlines one TCR beta chain sequence together with its context. In the original processing: Reference gene primers were amplified, and this amplification served to estimate nucleated cell counts. TCRdb keeps only in-frame clones here, not all; method: immunoSEQ multiplex PCR. V and J calls and clone size are given by that table; D and trimming were obtained from the DNA. The data hold roughly 70,000 clones, with roughly 84% observed a single time. These data are taken from a study of blood T cell repertoires in COVID-19. Across the study: COVID-19 samples, acute and convalescent, were from the United States, Italy and Spain. PBMCs, B-cell-depleted T cells, or T cells provided the cDNA or gDNA that made up the material.

V gave up 5 bases and J gave up 2 bases, with 18 bases separating them. CDR3 length: 16 amino acids. Germline CDR1 is SGHTA and CDR2 is FQGNSA. This clonotype was sampled from a man aged 70-80 years with acute or convalescent COVID-19. The V gene is TRBV7-2, the J gene TRBJ2-5, with D maybe TRBD2 (7 bases). What was sequenced was peripheral blood. The CDR3 sequence: CASSRSGGAIQETQYF. In DNA, the CDR3 is TGTGCCAGCAGCCGCTCGGGGGGCGCCATACAAGAGACCCAGTACTTC.